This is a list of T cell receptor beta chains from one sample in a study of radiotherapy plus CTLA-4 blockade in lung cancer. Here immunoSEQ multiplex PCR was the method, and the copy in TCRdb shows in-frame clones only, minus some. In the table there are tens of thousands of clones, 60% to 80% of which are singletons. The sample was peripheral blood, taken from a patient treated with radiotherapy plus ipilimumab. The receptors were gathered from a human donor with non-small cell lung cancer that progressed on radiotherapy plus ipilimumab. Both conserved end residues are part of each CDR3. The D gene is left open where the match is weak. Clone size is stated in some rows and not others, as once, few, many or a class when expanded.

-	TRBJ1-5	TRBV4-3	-	CASSQDRGQPQHF	TGCGCCAGCAGCCAAGATCGGGGTCAGCCCCAGCATTTT
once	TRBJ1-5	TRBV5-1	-	CASSLAGNSNQPQHF	TGCGCCAGCAGCTTGGCTGGGAATAGCAATCAGCCCCAGCATTTT
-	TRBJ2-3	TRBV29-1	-	CSVLGQGSTDTQYF	TGCAGCGTTCTAGGCCAGGGTAGCACAGATACGCAGTATTTT
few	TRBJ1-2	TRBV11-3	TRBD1	CASSDRDSHGYTF	TGTGCCAGCAGTGACAGGGATTCGCATGGCTACACCTTC
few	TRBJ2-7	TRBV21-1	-	CASSKEGYEQYF	TGTGCCAGCAGCAAAGAAGGCTACGAGCAGTACTTC
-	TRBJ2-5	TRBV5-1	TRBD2	CASSLAPTSGGAFLLQTKAETQYF	TGCGCCAGCAGCTTGGCCCCCACTAGCGGGGGGGCCTTTCTCCTCCAAACCAAAGCGGAGACCCAGTACTTC
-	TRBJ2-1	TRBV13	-	CASSSSLAPRFF	TGTGCCAGCAGCTCCTCGCTAGCCCCACGGTTCTTC
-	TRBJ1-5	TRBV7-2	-	CASSLYEGLIQPQHF	TGTGCCAGCAGCTTGTATGAGGGTTTAATTCAGCCCCAGCATTTT
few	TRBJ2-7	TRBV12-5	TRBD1	CASGLASRGLAYEQYF	TGTGCTAGTGGTTTGGCAAGCAGGGGGCTCGCCTACGAGCAGTACTTC
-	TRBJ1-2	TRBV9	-	CASSVDGGGFYGYTF	TGTGCCAGCAGCGTAGACGGCGGGGGATTCTATGGCTACACCTTC
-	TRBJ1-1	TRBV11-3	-	CASSARGHTEAFF	TGTGCCAGCAGCGCAAGAGGACACACTGAAGCTTTCTTT
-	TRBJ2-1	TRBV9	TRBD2	CASSVEAGGGNEQFF	TGTGCCAGCAGCGTAGAAGCGGGAGGGGGCAATGAGCAGTTCTTC
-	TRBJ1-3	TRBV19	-	CASSIRAAGNTIYF	TGTGCCAGTAGTATACGGGCGGCCGGAAACACCATATATTTT
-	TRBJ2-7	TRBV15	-	CATSRRDGPYEQYF	TGTGCCACCAGCCGGAGGGACGGGCCCTACGAGCAGTACTTC
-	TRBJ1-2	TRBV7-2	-	CASSLGVANYGYTF	TGTGCCAGCAGCTTAGGCGTTGCTAACTATGGCTACACCTTC